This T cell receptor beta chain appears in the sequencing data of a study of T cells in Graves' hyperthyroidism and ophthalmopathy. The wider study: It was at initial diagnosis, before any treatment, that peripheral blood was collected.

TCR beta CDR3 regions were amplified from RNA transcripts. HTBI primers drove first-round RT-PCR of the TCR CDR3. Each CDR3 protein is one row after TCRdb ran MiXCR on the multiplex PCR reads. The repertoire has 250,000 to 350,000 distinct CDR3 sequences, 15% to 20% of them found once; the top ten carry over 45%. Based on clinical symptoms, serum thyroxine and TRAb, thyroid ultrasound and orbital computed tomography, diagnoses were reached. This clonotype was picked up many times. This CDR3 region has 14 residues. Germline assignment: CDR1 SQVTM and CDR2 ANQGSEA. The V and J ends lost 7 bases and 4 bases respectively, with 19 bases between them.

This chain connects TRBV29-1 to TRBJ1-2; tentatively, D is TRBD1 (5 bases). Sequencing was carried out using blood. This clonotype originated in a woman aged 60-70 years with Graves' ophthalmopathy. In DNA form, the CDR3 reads TGCAGCGCTACGGACCTTTGGGGCCCCTATGGCTACACCTTC. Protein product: CSATDLWGPYGYTF.